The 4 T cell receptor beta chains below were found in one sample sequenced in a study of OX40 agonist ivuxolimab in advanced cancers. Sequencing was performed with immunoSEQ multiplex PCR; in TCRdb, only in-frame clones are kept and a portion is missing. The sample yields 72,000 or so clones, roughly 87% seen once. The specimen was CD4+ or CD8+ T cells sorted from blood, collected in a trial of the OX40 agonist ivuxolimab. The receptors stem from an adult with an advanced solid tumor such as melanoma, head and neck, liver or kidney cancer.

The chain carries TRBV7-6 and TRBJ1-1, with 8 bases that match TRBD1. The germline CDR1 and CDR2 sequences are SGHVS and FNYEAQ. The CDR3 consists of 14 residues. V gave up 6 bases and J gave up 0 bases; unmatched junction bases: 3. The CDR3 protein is CASSGQGMNTEAFF. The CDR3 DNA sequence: TGTGCCAGCAGTGGACAGGGCATGAACACTGAAGCTTTCTTT.

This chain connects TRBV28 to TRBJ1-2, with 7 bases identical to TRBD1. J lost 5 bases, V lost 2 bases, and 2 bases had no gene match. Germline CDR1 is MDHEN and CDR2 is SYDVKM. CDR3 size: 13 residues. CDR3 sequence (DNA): TGTGCCAGCAGTTTACCGGGACAGTATGGCTACACCTTC. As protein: CASSLPGQYGYTF.

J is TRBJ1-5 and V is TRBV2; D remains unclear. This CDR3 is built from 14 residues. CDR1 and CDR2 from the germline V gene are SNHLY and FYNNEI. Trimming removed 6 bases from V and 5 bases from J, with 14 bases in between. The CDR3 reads CASSPDGSYQPQHF. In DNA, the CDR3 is TGTGCCAGCAGCCCCGACGGCAGTTATCAGCCCCAGCATTTT.

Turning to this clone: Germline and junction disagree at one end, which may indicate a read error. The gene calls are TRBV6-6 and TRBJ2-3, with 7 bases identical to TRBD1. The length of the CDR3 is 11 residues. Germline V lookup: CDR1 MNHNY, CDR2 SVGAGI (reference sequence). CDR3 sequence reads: CASRDRTGPLF. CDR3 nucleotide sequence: TGTGCCAGCAGGGACAGGACCGGGCCCCTTTTT.